The T cell receptor (beta chain) under discussion was sequenced for a study of blood T cell repertoires in COVID-19. Participant-reported clinical history was the basis for cohort assignment. Germline CDR1 and CDR2: SSHAT and FNYEAQ (reference sequence). The CDR3 consists of 15 residues. A single count supports this clone. The junction departs from germline at one end; a sequencing error may be responsible. Generated by immunoSEQ multiplex PCR, the TCRdb table keeps only in-frame clones and is missing some. The sample lists about 140,000 clones; roughly 79% were seen once. The sample taken for sequencing was PBMCs or T cells enriched from blood (not recorded which). The J gene is TRBJ2-5, the V gene TRBV7-7; D perhaps matches TRBD2 (5 bases). The sequence came from a woman in her fifties or sixties who had recovered from COVID-19. CDR3 DNA: TGTGCTAGCAGCCCCGGGATTCTTCCCCGGGAGACCCAGTACTTC. Amino acids: CASSPGILPRETQYF.